Listed here are 8 T cell receptor beta chains from one sample, sequenced in a study of T cell repertoires in cytomegalovirus infection. The antigens for these receptors are not known. TCRdb processed the reads anew with MiXCR; each CDR3 protein has one entry. Of some 940,000 distinct CDR3 sequences detected, roughly 31% appear once; the ten largest clones hold around 15%. The specimen comprised cultured CD8+ T cells from PBMCs, sampled from culture after CMV antigen stimulation. Receptors were obtained from a human donor in good health (CMV status not recorded). Some clones in this sample may be carry-over from other donors' samples.

This clonotype was seen at least ten times. V is TRBV2 and J is TRBJ2-1; D not resolved. Germline CDR1 reads SNHLY; CDR2 reads FYNNEI. The germline V and J ends were trimmed by 7 bases and 3 bases, with 16 bases remaining between them. The CDR3 is 15 residues long. The CDR3 DNA is TGTGCCAGCATCCCCATCGGCAGTAACTACAATGAGCAGTTCTTC. Its translation is CASIPIGSNYNEQFF.

The count of this clonotype is one. The gene calls are TRBV19 and TRBJ2-1; the D is unclear. V was trimmed by 10 bases and J by 7 bases, leaving 8 bases between them. CDR1 is LNHDA, CDR2 SQIVND, per germline (reference sequence). The CDR3 is 10 amino acids. This CDR3 is CATRSNEQFF. In DNA form, the CDR3 reads TGTGCCACTAGAAGTAATGAGCAGTTCTTC.

This clonotype was seen a few times. V and J are TRBV29-1 and TRBJ2-5; D possibly corresponds to TRBD1 (6 bases). The V end was cut by 4 bases, the J end by 3 bases, with 12 bases between. Germline V gene sequence: CDR1 SQVTM, CDR2 ANQGSEA. This CDR3 spans 13 amino acids. CDR3 amino acids: CSVGGPREETQYF. Written as DNA, the CDR3 is TGCAGCGTTGGGGGGCCTAGGGAAGAGACCCAGTACTTC.

CDR3 in DNA: TGTGCCAGCATTCGGCCCGGTTTCAAAGAGACCCAGTACTTC. Protein sequence: CASIRPGFKETQYF. The chain carries TRBV28 and TRBJ2-5; D call uncertain. The CDR3 extends over 14 amino acids. V was cut by 7 bases and J by 3 bases, with 15 bases left in between. Germline V gene data show CDR1 as MDHEN and CDR2 as SYDVKM.

The chain links TRBV4-1 to TRBJ2-2, with D perhaps matching TRBD1 (5 bases). Between the trimmed V and J ends, which lost 4 bases and 0 bases, there was a span of 12 bases. CDR1 and CDR2 from the germline V gene are MGHRA and YSYEKL. The CDR3 spans 16 residues. CDR3 in amino acids: CASSLQVETNTGELFF. Written as DNA, the CDR3 is TGCGCCAGCAGCCTACAGGTGGAGACGAACACCGGGGAGCTGTTTTTT.

This clonotype showed up many times. This rearrangement joins TRBV7-8 to TRBJ1-1, with TRBD1 matching 8 bases. The CDR3 is 14 amino acids. CDR1 is SGHVS, CDR2 FQNEAQ, per germline. Losses at the gene ends were 3 bases for V and 4 bases for J; bases not matched to a gene: 4. The CDR3 DNA sequence: TGTGCCAGCAGCTTGACCAGGGGGCCCACTGAAGCTTTCTTT. It specifies CASSLTRGPTEAFF. The full variable domain, rest sourced from reference TRBV7-8 and TRBJ1-1, is GAGVSQSPRYKVAKRGQDVALRCDPISGHVSLFWYQQALGQGPEFLTYFQNEAQLDKSGLPSDRFFAERPEGSVSTLKIQRTQQEDSAVYLCASSLTRGPTEAFFGQGTRLTVV.

This clonotype was detected many times. This chain connects TRBV7-9 to TRBJ2-1; no reliable D call. The CDR3 has 14 amino acids. V dropped 1 base and J dropped 6 bases, with 10 bases sitting between them. In germline, CDR1 is SEHNR, CDR2 FQNEAQ (reference sequence). CDR3: CASSLGSSGNEQFF. CDR3 nucleotides: TGTGCCAGCAGCTTAGGATCCAGTGGCAATGAGCAGTTCTTC.

The rearrangement uses TRBV5-6 and TRBJ1-6; weak D call: TRBD1 (5 bases). V shed 4 bases and J shed 0 bases, with 14 bases lying between them. This CDR3 region has 17 residues. Germline V gives CDR1 SGHDT, CDR2 YYEEEE. The CDR3 DNA reads TGTGCCAGCAGCCTCGACGGAGGGACCTCCTATAATTCACCCCTCCACTTT. This codes for CASSLDGGTSYNSPLHF.